A single sample gave rise to the 7 T cell receptor beta chains below, sequenced in a study of blood T cell repertoires in COVID-19. TCRdb's copy holds only in-frame clones and misses some; the assay was immunoSEQ multiplex PCR. The profile shows about 140,000 clones, 84% of them singletons. The sample consisted of PBMCs or T cells enriched from blood (not recorded which). These receptors were obtained from a man between 40 and 49 years old with acute COVID-19.

The rearrangement uses TRBV29-1 and TRBJ2-5, with 7 bases identical to TRBD2. Germline V lookup: CDR1 SQVTM, CDR2 ANQGSEA. The J segment lost 5 bases and the V segment lost 7 bases, leaving 13 bases of the junction unmatched. The CDR3 has 14 residues. The CDR3 DNA follows: TGCAGCGGTGCGGCGGGGAGGGTAGGGGAGACCCAGTACTTC. Amino acids: CSGAAGRVGETQYF.

V is TRBV10-2 and J is TRBJ2-1, with 8 bases fitting TRBD2. This CDR3 is built from 15 residues. With 3 bases clipped from V and 4 bases from J, the junction kept 5 bases outside the gene matches. Germline V gene lookup returns CDR1 WSHSY and CDR2 SAAADI. The CDR3 coding sequence is TGCGCCAGCAGTGACAGCGGGGGCTTTTACAATGAGCAGTTCTTC. Its translation: CASSDSGGFYNEQFF.

The chain carries TRBV5-6 and TRBJ1-4, with D possibly matching TRBD1 (5 bases). Trimming cost V 3 bases and J 5 bases, with 23 bases left between them. Germline V gene data show CDR1 as SGHDT and CDR2 as YYEEEE. The CDR3 has 18 residues. In DNA, the CDR3 is TGTGCCAGCAGCTCGGGGGATGGTGGACGGACTGGCAATGAAAAACTGTTTTTT. Its translation: CASSSGDGGRTGNEKLFF.

The chain combines TRBV9 with TRBJ1-3; TRBD1 might be the D (5 bases). From germline, CDR1 is SGDLS and CDR2 YYNGEE. CDR3 length: 14 amino acids. V was clipped by 4 bases and J by 6 bases, with 14 bases between them. This CDR3 reads CASSSQGLENTIYF. CDR3 bases: TGTGCCAGCAGCTCGCAGGGTCTGGAAAACACCATATATTTT.

The gene calls are TRBV2 and TRBJ2-1; 8 bases align to TRBD1. This CDR3 contains 16 residues. Germline V gene data show CDR1 as SNHLY and CDR2 as FYNNEI. Germline trimming cut 0 bases from V and 9 bases from J; bases unmatched to any gene: 10. The CDR3 DNA is TGTGCCAGCAGTGAAGCGCATTCCCCAGGGGGCCCTGAGCAGTTCTTC. It translates to CASSEAHSPGGPEQFF.

This chain links TRBV27 with TRBJ1-4; possibly TRBD1 for D (5 bases). Trimming cost V 5 bases and J 7 bases, with 14 bases left between them. CDR1 is MNHEY and CDR2 is SMNVEV in the germline V gene (reference sequence). The CDR3 has 14 amino acids. The CDR3 bases are TGTGCCAGCAGTACTCAGGGAGGTTTTGAAAAACTGTTTTTT. Amino acids: CASSTQGGFEKLFF.

This rearrangement joins TRBV30 to TRBJ1-1, with D uncertain. CDR1 is GTSNPN, CDR2 SVGIG, per germline (reference sequence). V lost 4 bases to trimming and J lost 3 bases, with 12 bases between them. This CDR3 has 13 residues. The CDR3, as DNA: TGTGCCTGGAAGGAAAGGCGGGACACTGAAGCTTTCTTT. Protein product: CAWKERRDTEAFF.